Below, one T cell receptor beta chain is given with its context. Its antigen remains unidentified. The CDR3 contains 13 residues. Germline assignment: CDR1 MNHEY and CDR2 SVGAGI. Trimming removed 11 bases from V and 5 bases from J, with 19 bases in between. PCR was performed using 60 Vbeta and 13 Jbeta primers. Assay: immunoSEQ multiplex PCR; the TCRdb copy retains only in-frame clones and omits some. The repertoire has more than 85,000 clones, more than 70% of them found once; the top ten carry more than 9.5%. The sample is drawn from a study of cytomegalovirus exposure and HLA in healthy donors. Study-wide findings and caveats: TCR beta V segments were, for the most part, productive about 90% or about 30% of the time in an earlier analysis. A later analysis found most CMV-associated TCR beta chains apparently HLA-restricted. Versus the approximately 700-donor mean, an Asian-associated ancestry cluster reportedly showed fewer N-insertions in a later analysis.

This sequence was found in a male donor in good health and CMV-seropositive. The material sequenced was PBMCs. The rearrangement links TRBV6-5 to TRBJ2-7; TRBD2 is a possible D gene (5 bases). The CDR3 bases are TGTGCCTATACGGAACCGGGAAGCCACGAGCAGTACTTC. Translated, it gives CAYTEPGSHEQYF.